This T cell receptor (beta chain) derives from a study of T cell changes during pregnancy in multiple sclerosis. Clones were read by immunoSEQ multiplex PCR, and TCRdb kept only the in-frame ones, dropping some. The sample lists 65,000 to 95,000 clones, around 89% seen once, with approximately 2% in the top ten. The sample was peripheral blood, taken before pregnancy. The receptor's source is a female donor with multiple sclerosis, enrolled in a pregnancy study.

CDR3 nucleotide sequence: TGTGCCAGCAGCCCTCGGGGTAGCGGGGGGCAAGAGACCCAGTACTTC. This codes for CASSPRGSGGQETQYF. V usage is TRBV9 and J usage is TRBJ2-5; TRBD2 aligns across 10 bases. J was trimmed by 2 bases and V by 4 bases; bases with no gene match: 8. Germline CDR1 SGDLS, CDR2 YYNGEE. The CDR3 spans 16 residues.